This T cell receptor (beta chain) is drawn from a study of Ad26.COV2.S vaccination and SARS-CoV-2 variants. Study-level background: The donor belonged to the COV1001 Ad26.COV2.S trial arm. General study findings and limits: Ad26.COV2.S recipients had broader spike-specific TCRs (P = 0.0014).

As regards this clone: Its antigen is currently unknown.

As to treatment: some 20 received Ad26.COV2.S at low or high dose, single or two shots; about 5 received placebo; per-sample allocation not given. Collection of the samples took place on day 63 after the first injection of vaccine or placebo. Produced via immunoSEQ multiplex PCR; TCRdb's table is partial and in-frame only. Among a few hundred thousand clones listed, 90% were seen once. The CDR3 consists of 16 residues. Germline values: CDR1 MNHEY, CDR2 SMNVEV (reference sequence). Trimming took off 5 bases at V and 2 bases at J, with 16 bases between the two ends. The chain recombines TRBV27 with TRBJ1-5, with D perhaps TRBD1 (6 bases). This sample comprised peripheral blood, obtained in a trial of Ad26.COV2.S vaccine versus placebo. The receptor's source is a person between 18 and 65 years old who received the Ad26.COV2.S COVID-19 vaccine or a placebo. CDR3 sequence (DNA): TGTGCCAGCAGTCCTACAGGGTTAGGAGGCAATCAGCCCCAGCATTTT. Translation: CASSPTGLGGNQPQHF.